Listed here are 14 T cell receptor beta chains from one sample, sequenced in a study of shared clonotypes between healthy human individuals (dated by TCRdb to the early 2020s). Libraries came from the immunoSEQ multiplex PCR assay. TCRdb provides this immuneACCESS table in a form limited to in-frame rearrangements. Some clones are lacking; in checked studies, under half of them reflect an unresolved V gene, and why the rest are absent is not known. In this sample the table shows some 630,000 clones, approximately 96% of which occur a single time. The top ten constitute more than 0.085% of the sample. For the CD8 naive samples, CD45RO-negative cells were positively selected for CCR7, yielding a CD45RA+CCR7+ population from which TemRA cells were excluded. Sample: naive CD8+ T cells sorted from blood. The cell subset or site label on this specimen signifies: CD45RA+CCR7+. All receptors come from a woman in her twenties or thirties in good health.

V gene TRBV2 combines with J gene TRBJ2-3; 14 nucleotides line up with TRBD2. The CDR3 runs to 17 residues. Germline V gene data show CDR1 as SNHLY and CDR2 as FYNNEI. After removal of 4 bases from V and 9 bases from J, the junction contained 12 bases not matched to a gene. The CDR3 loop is CASSAIPGTSGSATQYF. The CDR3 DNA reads TGTGCCAGCAGTGCCATCCCCGGGACTAGCGGGAGTGCGACGCAGTATTTT.

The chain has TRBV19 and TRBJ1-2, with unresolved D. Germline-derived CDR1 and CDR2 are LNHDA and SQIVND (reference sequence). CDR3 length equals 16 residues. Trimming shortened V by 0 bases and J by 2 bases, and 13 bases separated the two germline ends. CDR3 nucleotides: TGTGCCAGTAGTATAGAACAGAACACAGTAAACTATGGCTACACCTTC. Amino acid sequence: CASSIEQNTVNYGYTF.

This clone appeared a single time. CDR3 protein: CASNRQGADTQYF. The CDR3, as DNA: TGTGCCAGCAATCGACAGGGGGCAGATACGCAGTATTTT. The chain recombines TRBV28 with TRBJ2-3; TRBD1 aligns across 9 bases. Losses at the gene ends were 7 bases for V and 4 bases for J; bases not matched to a gene: 3. Germline CDR1 MDHEN, CDR2 SYDVKM. The CDR3 is 13 amino acids.

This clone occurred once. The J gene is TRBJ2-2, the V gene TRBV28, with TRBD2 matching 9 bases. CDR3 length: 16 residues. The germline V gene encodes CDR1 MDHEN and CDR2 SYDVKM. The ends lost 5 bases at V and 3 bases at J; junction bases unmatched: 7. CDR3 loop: CASSALAGWDTGELFF. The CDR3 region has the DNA TGTGCCAGCAGTGCGCTAGCGGGGTGGGACACCGGGGAGCTGTTTTTT.

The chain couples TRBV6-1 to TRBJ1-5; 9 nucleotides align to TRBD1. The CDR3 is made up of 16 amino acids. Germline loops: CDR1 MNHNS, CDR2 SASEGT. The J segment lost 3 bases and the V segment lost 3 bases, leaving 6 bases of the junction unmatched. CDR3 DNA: TGTGCCAGCAGTGAGTGGGGACAGGGAATCAATCAGCCCCAGCATTTT. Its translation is CASSEWGQGINQPQHF.

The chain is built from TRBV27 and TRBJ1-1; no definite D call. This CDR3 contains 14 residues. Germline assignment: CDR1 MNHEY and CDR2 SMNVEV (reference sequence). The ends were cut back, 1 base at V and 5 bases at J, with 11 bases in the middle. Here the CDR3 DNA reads TGTGCCAGCAGTTTATTCGGCATAGAAACTGAAGCTTTCTTT. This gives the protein CASSLFGIETEAFF.

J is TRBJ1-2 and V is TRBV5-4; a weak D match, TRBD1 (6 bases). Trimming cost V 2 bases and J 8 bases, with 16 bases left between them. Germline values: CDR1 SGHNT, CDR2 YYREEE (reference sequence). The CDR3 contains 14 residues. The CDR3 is CASSFSGGPEGYTF. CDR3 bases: TGTGCCAGCAGCTTTAGCGGGGGCCCGGAAGGCTACACCTTC.

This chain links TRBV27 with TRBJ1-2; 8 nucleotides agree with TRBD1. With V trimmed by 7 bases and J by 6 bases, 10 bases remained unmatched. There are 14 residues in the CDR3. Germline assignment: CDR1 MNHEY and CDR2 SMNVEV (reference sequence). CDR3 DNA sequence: TGTGCCAGCACCCAAGCAGGGGGCGTGGATGGCTACACCTTC. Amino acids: CASTQAGGVDGYTF.

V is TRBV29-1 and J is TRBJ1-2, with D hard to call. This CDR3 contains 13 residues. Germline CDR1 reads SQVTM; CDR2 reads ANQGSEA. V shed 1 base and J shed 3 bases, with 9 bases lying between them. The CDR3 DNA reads TGCAGCGTTGAAGCTACTATCGACTATGGCTACACCTTC. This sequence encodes CSVEATIDYGYTF.

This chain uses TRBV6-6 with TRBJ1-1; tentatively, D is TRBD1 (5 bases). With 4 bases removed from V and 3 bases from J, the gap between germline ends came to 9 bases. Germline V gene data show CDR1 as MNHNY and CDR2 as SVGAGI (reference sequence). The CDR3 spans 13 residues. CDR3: CASSWGVDTEAFF. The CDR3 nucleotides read TGTGCCAGCAGTTGGGGGGTGGACACTGAAGCTTTCTTT.

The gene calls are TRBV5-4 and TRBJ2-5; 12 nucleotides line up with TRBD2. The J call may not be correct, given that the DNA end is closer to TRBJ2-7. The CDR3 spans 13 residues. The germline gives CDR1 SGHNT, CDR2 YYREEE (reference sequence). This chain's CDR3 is CASSSSGRDEQYF. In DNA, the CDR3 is TGTGCCAGCAGCTCTAGCGGGAGGGACGAGCAGTACTTC.

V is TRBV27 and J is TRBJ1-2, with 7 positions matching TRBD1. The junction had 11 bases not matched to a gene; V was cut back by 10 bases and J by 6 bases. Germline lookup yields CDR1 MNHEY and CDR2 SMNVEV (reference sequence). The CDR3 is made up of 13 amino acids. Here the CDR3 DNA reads TGTGCCACCGGAGACAGGGTCGTTCATGGCTACACCTTC. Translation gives CATGDRVVHGYTF.

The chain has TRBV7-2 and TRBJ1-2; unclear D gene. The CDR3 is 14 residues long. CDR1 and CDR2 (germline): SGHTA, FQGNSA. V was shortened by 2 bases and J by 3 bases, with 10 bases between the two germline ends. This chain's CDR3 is CASSLISFDYGYTF. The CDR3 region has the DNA TGTGCCAGCAGCTTAATCAGTTTTGACTATGGCTACACCTTC.

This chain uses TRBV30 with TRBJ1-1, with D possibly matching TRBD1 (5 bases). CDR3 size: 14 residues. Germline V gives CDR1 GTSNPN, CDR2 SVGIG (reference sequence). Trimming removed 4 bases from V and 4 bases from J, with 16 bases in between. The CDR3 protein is CAWNLGPGGTEAFF. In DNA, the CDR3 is TGTGCCTGGAATTTGGGACCTGGGGGCACTGAAGCTTTCTTT.